The T cell receptor beta chain under discussion was sequenced for a study of blood T cells in healthy people across ages. This clonotype was seen a handful of times. The CDR3 is 14 amino acids. Germline CDR1 SGHRS, CDR2 YFSETQ. Trimming shortened V by 6 bases and J by 0 bases, and 10 bases separated the two germline ends. A second PCR of about 7 to 11 cycles used a sample-barcoded 5' primer and a J-beta primer mix. TCRdb used MiXCR to reprocess the 5' RACE reads, holding one entry per CDR3 protein. The profile shows roughly 790,000 distinct CDR3 sequences, around 40% of them singletons. Sequenced input: blood. V and J are TRBV5-1 and TRBJ2-1; D perhaps matches TRBD1 (5 bases). This TCR was recovered from an older woman in good health. CDR3 in amino acids: CASTWTSSYNEQFF. The CDR3 region has the DNA TGCGCCAGCACCTGGACAAGCTCCTACAATGAGCAGTTCTTC. Filled out from reference TRBV5-1 and TRBJ2-1, the complete variable domain reads KAGVTQTPRYLIKTRGQQVTLSCSPISGHRSVSWYQQTPGQGLQFLFEYFSETQRNKGNFPGRFSGRQFSNSRSEMNVSTLELGDSALYLCASTWTSSYNEQFFGPGTRLTVL.